These 19 T cell receptor beta chains were sequenced from one sample in a study of T cells after yellow fever vaccination. TCRdb redid the calling of the 5' RACE reads with MiXCR, one entry per CDR3 protein. Among around 100,000 distinct CDR3 sequences listed, approximately 8.4% were seen once. The specimen comprised CD8+ T cells sorted from PBMCs, sampled 45 days after the yellow fever booster vaccination. Source of these receptors: a man aged 25 to 40 who received the YFV17D yellow fever vaccine.

This clonotype has a count of ten or more. V gene TRBV6-5 combines with J gene TRBJ2-1; D is ambiguous. Trimming removed 0 bases from V and 2 bases from J, with 20 bases in between. Germline V gives CDR1 MNHEY, CDR2 SVGAGI. There are 19 residues in the CDR3. The CDR3 nucleotides read TGTGCCAGCAGTTACTCCCCTTTGAGAGGCCCGCATCCCTACAATGAGCAGTTCTTC. This gives the protein CASSYSPLRGPHPYNEQFF.

This clonotype came up a few times. The chain recombines TRBV4-3 with TRBJ2-3, with D perhaps matching TRBD1 or TRBD2 (5 bases each). The CDR3 is 15 residues long. CDR1 and CDR2 (germline): LGHNA, YSLEER. V was cut by 0 bases and J by 4 bases, with 11 bases left in between. The chain's CDR3 is CASSQELGTADTQYF. The DNA for the CDR3 is TGCGCCAGCAGCCAAGAGCTGGGGACGGCAGATACGCAGTATTTT.

This clonotype was seen many times. V and J are TRBV12-3 or TRBV12-4 and TRBJ2-5; D call uncertain. CDR3 size: 13 residues. The germline V and J ends were trimmed by 3 bases and 5 bases, with 10 bases remaining between them. The CDR3 loop reads CASSFSQLETQYF. CDR3 DNA sequence: TGTGCCAGCAGTTTCTCTCAGCTGGAGACCCAGTACTTC.

This clonotype was found many times. This chain links TRBV5-1 with TRBJ2-3, with 7 bases aligning to TRBD2. The CDR3 runs 16 residues. Germline assignment: CDR1 SGHRS and CDR2 YFSETQ. Germline trimming cut 7 bases from V and 0 bases from J; bases unmatched to any gene: 11. The CDR3 nucleotides read TGCGCCAGCCAGACGCTACTAGCGTCTAGCACAGATACGCAGTATTTT. This translates into CASQTLLASSTDTQYF.

This clonotype was seen repeatedly, ten times or more. V is TRBV10-3 and J is TRBJ2-1; 8 bases match TRBD1. The germline gives CDR1 ENHRY, CDR2 SYGVKD. With 2 bases clipped from V and 0 bases from J, the junction kept 3 bases outside the gene matches. This CDR3 is built from 16 residues. This CDR3 is CAISEPTGGSYNEQFF. The CDR3 DNA reads as TGTGCCATCAGTGAGCCTACAGGGGGCTCCTACAATGAGCAGTTCTTC.

This clonotype was found many times. The chain has TRBV7-2 and TRBJ2-7, with 7 bases aligning to TRBD1. The CDR3 loop spans 15 amino acids. Germline CDR1 reads SGHTA; CDR2 reads FQGNSA. After removal of 5 bases from V and 5 bases from J, the junction contained 12 bases not matched to a gene. CDR3 nucleotide sequence: TGTGCCAGCAGCCCACAGGACAGGCTTGGTGACGAGCAGTACTTC. It codes for CASSPQDRLGDEQYF.

In this sample, this clonotype turned up many times. At one boundary the junction diverges from the germline segment, which might be a read error. The rearrangement uses TRBV14 and TRBJ2-7, with 8 bases that match TRBD2. The CDR3 sequence is 18 residues long. Germline CDR1 and CDR2: SGHDN and FVKESK. The CDR3 region has the DNA TGTGCCAGCAGCGAAGAGGGGACTAGTTCCCTCAGCTCCTACGAGCAGTACTTC. Amino acids: CASSEEGTSSLSSYEQYF. Complete variable domain (other parts from reference TRBV14 and TRBJ2-7): EAGVTQFPSHSVIEKGQTVTLRCDPISGHDNLYWYRRVMGKEIKFLLHFVKESKQDESGMPNNRFLAERTGGTYSTLKVQPAELEDSGVYFCASSEEGTSSLSSYEQYFGPGTRLTVT.

This clonotype was seen repeatedly, ten times or more. The chain employs TRBV12-3 or TRBV12-4 and TRBJ1-1, with D uncertain. V lost 1 base and J lost 11, with 11 bases in between. This CDR3 is built from 12 residues. The chain's CDR3 is CASSLVDGVAFF. The CDR3 nucleotides are TGTGCCAGCAGTTTAGTCGACGGGGTGGCTTTCTTT.

The V gene is TRBV12-3 or TRBV12-4, the J gene TRBJ2-1; possibly TRBD1 for D (5 bases). The CDR3 consists of 14 residues. Trimming took 9 bases from V and 5 from J, leaving 17 bases between them. For the CDR3, the DNA is TGTGCCAGTACCAGGACAACCCAGAACAATGAGCAGTTCTTC. Amino acids: CASTRTTQNNEQFF.

Ten or more counts support this clonotype. The V call is TRBV5-6, the J call TRBJ2-2; 12 bases match TRBD1. Germline V gives CDR1 SGHDT, CDR2 YYEEEE. Trimming cost V 3 bases and J 2 bases; bases outside gene matches: 2. This CDR3 is 16 amino acids long. The CDR3 sequence: CASSWDRGRNTGELFF. For the CDR3, the DNA is TGTGCCAGCAGCTGGGACAGGGGGCGAAACACCGGGGAGCTGTTTTTT.

The CDR3 region is CASSVEAGSTYEQYF. CDR3 DNA sequence: TGTGCCAGCAGCGTAGAGGCGGGTTCGACCTACGAGCAGTACTTC. The chain joins TRBV9 to TRBJ2-7; possible D gene TRBD2, 5 bases. With 0 bases removed from V and 2 bases from J, the gap between germline ends came to 12 bases. The V gene's germline CDR1 is SGDLS and CDR2 YYNGEE. The CDR3 covers 15 residues.

There are many counts of this clonotype. The rearrangement links TRBV24-1 to TRBJ2-1; no clear D. The CDR3 spans 12 residues. Trimming stripped 6 bases from V and 5 bases from J, with 7 bases between. Looked up from germline, CDR1 is KGHDR and CDR2 is SFDVKD. The CDR3 protein is CATSIGNNEQFF. CDR3 nucleotides: TGTGCCACCAGTATTGGAAACAATGAGCAGTTCTTC.

This clonotype has a count of ten or more. The chain uses TRBV7-6 and TRBJ2-7, with 9 bases matching TRBD2. V lost 5 bases to trimming and J lost 2 bases; unmatched junction nucleotides: 7. CDR1 and CDR2 from the germline V gene are SGHVS and FNYEAQ. This CDR3 contains 15 residues. This CDR3 is CASSPGLAHTYEQYF. The CDR3 DNA reads TGTGCCAGCAGCCCCGGACTAGCGCACACCTACGAGCAGTACTTC. Full variable domain (remainder filled in from reference TRBV7-6 and TRBJ2-7): GAGVSQSPRYKVTKRGQDVALRCDPISGHVSLYWYRQALGQGPEFLTYFNYEAQQDKSGLPNDRFSAERPEGSISTLTIQRTEQRDSAMYRCASSPGLAHTYEQYFGPGTRLTVT.

This clonotype was counted at least ten times. V usage is TRBV12-3 or TRBV12-4 and J usage is TRBJ2-1; a possible D gene is TRBD2 (6 bases). The V end was cut by 3 bases, the J end by 10 bases, with 19 bases between. The CDR3 loop spans 15 amino acids. CDR3 region: CASSLGRGLSLEQFF. CDR3 DNA: TGTGCCAGCAGTTTGGGGCGGGGACTGTCTTTGGAGCAGTTCTTC.

This clonotype was observed many times. The CDR3 nucleotides read TGTGCCAGCAGTTTCGTCACCGAAGAGACCCAGTACTTC. This encodes CASSFVTEETQYF. The chain joins TRBV12-3 or TRBV12-4 to TRBJ2-5; D gene unclear. V was trimmed by 3 bases and J by 3 bases, leaving 8 bases between them. The CDR3 contains 13 residues.

This clonotype appeared a few times. The gene calls are TRBV3-1 and TRBJ2-1; possible D gene TRBD2, 7 bases. The CDR3 sequence is 14 residues long. Trimming pared 8 bases from V and 7 bases from J, leaving 18 bases between. Per germline, CDR1 LGHDT and CDR2 YNNKEL (reference sequence). CDR3 sequence (DNA): TGTGCCAGCTCCCCCGGGGGGCGTTTTAATGAGCAGTTCTTC. It is translated as CASSPGGRFNEQFF.

The sample holds many counts of this clonotype. The chain recombines TRBV5-1 with TRBJ2-2; TRBD1 matches at 8 bases. This CDR3 spans 14 amino acids. Germline lookup yields CDR1 SGHRS and CDR2 YFSETQ. V was clipped by 5 bases and J by 3 bases; unmatched bases: 3. The CDR3 sequence is CASRTGDDTGELFF. The CDR3 DNA is TGCGCCAGCAGGACAGGGGATGACACCGGGGAGCTGTTTTTT.

This clonotype was seen at least ten times. The chain joins TRBV7-9 to TRBJ2-4, with 8 bases that match TRBD1. V dropped 4 bases and J dropped 3; count of bases not matched to a gene: 8. This CDR3 spans 16 amino acids. Germline V CDR1 and CDR2: SEHNR, FQNEAQ (reference sequence). The CDR3 loop is CASSYLGQGDKNIQYF. In DNA, the CDR3 is TGTGCCAGCAGCTACCTCGGACAGGGTGACAAAAACATTCAGTACTTC. Using reference TRBV7-9 and TRBJ2-4 for the parts outside the CDR3, the full variable domain is DTGVSQNPRHKITKRGQNVTFRCDPISEHNRLYWYRQTLGQGPEFLTYFQNEAQLEKSRLLSDRFSAERPKGSFSTLEIQRTEQGDSAMYLCASSYLGQGDKNIQYFGAGTRLSVL.

There are many counts of this clonotype. The rearrangement links TRBV11-2 to TRBJ2-5; 9 bases line up with TRBD1. V dropped 4 bases and J dropped 1; count of bases not matched to a gene: 10. The CDR3 has 17 residues. CDR1 SGHAT and CDR2 FQNNGV come from the germline V gene. CDR3 loop: CASSSIGGTGLQETQYF. As DNA, the CDR3 is TGTGCCAGCAGCTCCATAGGGGGGACAGGGCTCCAAGAGACCCAGTACTTC. The entire variable domain, with the rest obtained from reference TRBV11-2 and TRBJ2-5, is as follows: EAGVAQSPRYKIIEKRQSVAFWCNPISGHATLYWYQQILGQGPKLLIQFQNNGVVDDSQLPKDRFSAERLKGVDSTLKIQPAKLEDSAVYLCASSSIGGTGLQETQYFGPGTRLLVL.